Listed here is a single T cell receptor (beta chain). Its target antigen remains unknown. No base qualities exist here, and no much larger clone lies one base off it. Library generation was performed with the immunoSEQ multiplex PCR assay. This immuneACCESS table, as held by TCRdb, lists in-frame sequences with V and J called but not all clones. Of the missing ones, under half trace to an unresolved V gene in checked studies; the others have no known cause. Recorded for this sample are 65,000 to 75,000 clones; less than 90% of them occurred a single time. The ten largest account for 4% of the sample. Including the terminal cysteine and phenylalanine, the CDR3 comprises 15 residues. Just CDR3 DNA is preserved here, 45 bases in frame from base 1. CDR1 MNHEY and CDR2 SMNVEV are derived from the germline V gene (reference sequence). Deletion took 5 bases off V and 2 bases off J, with a span of 13 bases between the germline ends.

The entry originates in a study of control samples from healthy donors and cancer patients (TCRdb year 2020). Recombination linked TRBV27 to TRBJ1-5; no confident D gene assignment can be made. The origin of this receptor is a woman aged 45-65 years in good health. Sequencing was done on a sample of blood. Here is the DNA: TGTGCCAGCAGTCCCGCAGGTGAGGGCAATCAGCCCCAGCATTTT. Translated, it gives CASSPAGEGNQPQHF.